The clone carrying this TCR beta chain has just a few counts. The length of the CDR3 is 13 residues. V dropped 6 bases and J dropped 7 bases, with 16 bases sitting between them. The germline gives CDR1 MDHEN, CDR2 SYDVKM. Not a single patient had been given any form of treatment at any point before undergoing thyroid surgery. TCRdb re-clonotyped the PCR reads via MiXCR. This sample has about 40,000 clones, with about 10% found just once. The data belong to a study of metastatic and nonmetastatic thyroid tumors. The receptor was derived from a female donor with papillary thyroid cancer or a benign thyroid nodule (not recorded which). Some clones in this sample may be carry-over from other donors' samples. This chain connects TRBV28 to TRBJ2-7, with no clear D. The material sequenced was blood. This CDR3 reads CASSFLRDREQYF. The CDR3 DNA reads TGTGCCAGCAGCTTTCTTCGAGATCGGGAGCAGTACTTC.